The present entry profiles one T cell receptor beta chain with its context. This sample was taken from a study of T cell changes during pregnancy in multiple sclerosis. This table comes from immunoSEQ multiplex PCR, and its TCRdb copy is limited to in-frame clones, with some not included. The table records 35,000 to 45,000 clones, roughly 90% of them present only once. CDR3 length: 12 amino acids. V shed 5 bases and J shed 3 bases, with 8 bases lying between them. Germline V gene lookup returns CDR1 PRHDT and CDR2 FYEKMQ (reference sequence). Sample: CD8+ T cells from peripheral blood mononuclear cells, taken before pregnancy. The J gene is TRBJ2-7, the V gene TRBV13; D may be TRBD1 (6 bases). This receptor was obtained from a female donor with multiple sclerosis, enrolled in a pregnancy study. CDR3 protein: CASSPDSYEQYF. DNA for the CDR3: TGTGCCAGCAGCCCGGACAGCTACGAGCAGTACTTC.